The rows below give T cell receptor beta chains drawn from one sample of a study of T cell repertoires in ileal Crohn's disease. TCRdb's copy holds only in-frame clones and misses some; the assay was immunoSEQ multiplex PCR. The data contain more than 9,000 clones, around 78% of them singletons. Sequencing input: ileal tissue. These receptors all come from an adult with Crohn's disease. Each CDR3 is given with its conserved first and last residue. Each record gives: J gene, clone size, V gene, D gene, CDR3 protein, CDR3 DNA. A D gene is named only where the DNA matches it firmly. Rows may omit the clone size; those that give it use once, few, many or a size class.

TRBJ2-5,NA,TRBV5-1,NA,CASSSGAVETQYF,TGCGCCAGCAGCTCAGGGGCGGTAGAGACCCAGTACTTC
TRBJ1-4,NA,TRBV6-1,TRBD1,CASSEGQGGGEKLFF,TGTGCCAGCAGTGAAGGACAGGGGGGTGGGGAAAAACTGTTTTTT
TRBJ1-4,few,TRBV7-9,NA,CASSSGGWDNEKLFF,TGTGCCAGCAGCTCCGGGGGATGGGATAATGAAAAACTGTTTTTT
TRBJ2-7,once,TRBV11-3,TRBD1,CASSLQGAKEQYF,TGTGCCAGCAGCTTACAGGGGGCAAAGGAGCAGTACTTC
TRBJ1-1,NA,TRBV27,NA,CASRRLGTEAFF,TGTGCCAGCAGACGACTCGGCACTGAAGCTTTCTTT
TRBJ1-1,NA,TRBV7-6,TRBD1,CASSLAGQGVNTEAFF,TGTGCCAGCAGCTTAGCGGGACAGGGCGTGAACACTGAAGCTTTCTTT
TRBJ2-7,few,TRBV6-1,TRBD1,CASSENRGKNEQYF,TGTGCCAGCAGTGAAAACAGGGGGAAGAACGAGCAGTACTTC
TRBJ2-2,NA,TRBV29-1,NA,CSVATSRGRAGELFF,TGCAGCGTCGCGACAAGCCGGGGTCGGGCCGGGGAGCTGTTTTTT
TRBJ2-1,NA,TRBV10-3,NA,CAISESGLNEQFF,TGTGCCATCAGTGAGTCTGGGCTCAATGAGCAGTTCTTC
TRBJ2-2,NA,TRBV5-4,NA,CASSRGSASNTGELFF,TGTGCCAGCAGCCGAGGTAGCGCCTCGAACACCGGGGAGCTGTTTTTT
TRBJ1-2,NA,TRBV5-1,NA,CASSFGGEYGYTF,TGCGCCAGCAGCTTTGGGGGGGAGTATGGCTACACCTTC
TRBJ2-7,NA,TRBV6-1,NA,CASSALKQGAAEQYF,TGTGCCAGCAGTGCACTAAAACAGGGAGCGGCCGAGCAGTACTTC
TRBJ1-1,NA,TRBV5-6,NA,CASSLIPTEAFF,TGTGCCAGCAGCCTTATCCCCACTGAAGCTTTCTTT
TRBJ2-7,few,TRBV30,TRBD1,CAWSRQGRGEQYF,TGTGCCTGGAGTCGACAGGGTAGGGGCGAGCAGTACTTC
TRBJ2-7,NA,TRBV6-6,NA,CASSYLYEQYF,TGTGCCAGCAGTTATCTCTACGAGCAGTACTTC
TRBJ2-7,few,TRBV5-1,NA,CASSLVRVSSYEQYF,TGCGCCAGCAGCTTGGTGCGGGTGAGCTCCTACGAGCAGTACTTC
TRBJ1-1,NA,TRBV11-3,NA,CASSLDRQNTEAFF,TGTGCCAGCAGCTTAGATAGACAGAACACTGAAGCTTTCTTT
TRBJ1-2,NA,TRBV6-5,TRBD1,CASSYETGGFGYTF,TGTGCCAGCAGTTACGAGACAGGGGGCTTTGGCTACACCTTC
TRBJ2-6,few,TRBV11-3,TRBD1,CASSLRGLDSGANVLTF,TGTGCCAGCAGCTTAAGGGGGCTGGACTCTGGGGCCAACGTCCTGACTTTC
TRBJ2-3,few,TRBV30,TRBD2,CASDGLTSSTDTQYF,TGTGCCTCCGATGGACTGACTAGCTCCACAGATACGCAGTATTTT
TRBJ1-1,NA,TRBV27,TRBD1,CASSFLDRGGTEAFF,TGTGCCAGCAGTTTTCTGGACAGGGGTGGCACTGAAGCTTTCTTT
TRBJ1-2,few,TRBV28,NA,CASSRLYGYTF,TGTGCCAGCAGTCGACTTTATGGCTACACCTTC
TRBJ2-7,NA,TRBV9,NA,CASSVSGQWDYEQYF,TGTGCCAGCAGCGTTTCAGGACAATGGGACTACGAGCAGTACTTC
TRBJ1-5,NA,TRBV29-1,NA,CSVKTGLSSQPQHF,TGCAGCGTAAAAACAGGGTTAAGCAGTCAGCCCCAGCATTTT
TRBJ2-1,NA,TRBV2,TRBD2,CASRAGLAGNNEQFF,TGTGCCAGCAGGGCCGGACTAGCGGGGAACAATGAGCAGTTCTTC
TRBJ1-2,NA,TRBV5-6,TRBD1,CASSIWTGEFDGYTF,TGTGCCAGCAGCATATGGACAGGGGAGTTTGATGGCTACACCTTC
TRBJ1-1,NA,TRBV11-2,NA,CASSLEGPGGVGAFF,TGTGCCAGCAGCTTAGAGGGTCCGGGAGGGGTCGGAGCTTTCTTT
TRBJ2-2,NA,TRBV19,TRBD2,CASSLAGGTNTGELFF,TGTGCCAGTAGTTTAGCGGGAGGCACGAACACCGGGGAGCTGTTTTTT
TRBJ2-7,NA,TRBV5-6,NA,CASLLGASYEQYF,TGTGCCAGCCTACTGGGGGCTTCCTACGAGCAGTACTTC
TRBJ2-5,NA,TRBV6-1,TRBD2,CASSSGRWETQYF,TGTGCCAGCAGTAGCGGGAGATGGGAGACCCAGTACTTC
TRBJ2-7,NA,TRBV7-8,NA,CASSSRDTGPSYEQYF,TGTGCCAGCAGCTCCAGGGATACAGGGCCTTCCTACGAGCAGTACTTC
TRBJ1-2,NA,TRBV7-9,TRBD1,CASSRDRTGYTF,TGTGCCAGCAGCCGGGACAGGACGGGCTACACCTTC
TRBJ1-2,NA,TRBV2,TRBD1,CASSEDDRGYGYTF,TGTGCCAGCAGTGAGGACGACAGGGGATATGGCTACACCTTC
TRBJ2-1,NA,TRBV27,TRBD2,CASSPYSLAGVYNEQFF,TGTGCCAGCAGCCCCTATAGTCTAGCGGGAGTATACAATGAGCAGTTCTTC
TRBJ2-7,NA,TRBV29-1,TRBD1,CSAWGGQGSYEQYF,TGCAGCGCTTGGGGGGGACAGGGGTCCTACGAGCAGTACTTC
TRBJ1-2,NA,TRBV2,NA,CASMQSLVVNTF,TGTGCCAGCATGCAGTCCCTGGTTGTCAACACCTTC
TRBJ2-7,once,TRBV2,TRBD2,CASSGEGEQYF,TGTGCCAGCAGTGGGGAGGGCGAGCAGTACTTC
TRBJ1-4,NA,TRBV2,NA,CASSGRNEKLFF,TGTGCCAGCAGTGGGAGGAATGAAAAACTGTTTTTT
TRBJ2-2,NA,TRBV27,NA,CASSVNHRVTATGELFF,TGTGCCAGCAGTGTAAATCACAGGGTTACCGCCACCGGGGAGCTGTTTTTT
TRBJ1-3,NA,TRBV30,NA,CAWSRGQVDTIYF,TGTGCCTGGAGCCGCGGACAAGTAGACACCATATATTTT
TRBJ2-5,few,TRBV21-1,NA,CASSTGTGDQETQYF,TGTGCCAGCAGCACCGGGACAGGGGACCAAGAGACCCAGTACTTC
TRBJ1-3,once,TRBV5-1,NA,CASSSEGQRAGNTIYF,TGCGCCAGCAGCTCCGAAGGACAGAGAGCTGGAAACACCATATATTTT
TRBJ1-2,few,TRBV29-1,NA,CSVAQDNYGYTF,TGCAGCGTTGCACAGGATAACTATGGCTACACCTTC
TRBJ1-5,NA,TRBV5-5,NA,CASSRGDGRGNQPQHF,TGTGCCAGCAGCCGGGGTGATGGTCGGGGCAATCAGCCCCAGCATTTT
TRBJ2-2,once,TRBV29-1,NA,CSGRTTNTGELFF,TGCAGCGGTCGTACTACGAACACCGGGGAGCTGTTTTTT
TRBJ1-1,NA,TRBV30,NA,CAGGGVGGTFF,TGTGCCGGGGGAGGTGTGGGAGGAACTTTCTTT
TRBJ2-3,few,TRBV4-2,TRBD2,CASSPGTSGRTDTQYF,TGTGCCAGCAGCCCAGGGACTAGCGGGAGGACAGATACGCAGTATTTT
TRBJ1-3,NA,TRBV5-1,NA,CASSLNGGSGNTIYF,TGCGCCAGCAGCTTGAACGGGGGGTCCGGAAACACCATATATTTT
TRBJ2-7,NA,TRBV30,NA,CAWSVSGYEQYF,TGTGCCTGGAGTGTATCGGGGTACGAGCAGTACTTC